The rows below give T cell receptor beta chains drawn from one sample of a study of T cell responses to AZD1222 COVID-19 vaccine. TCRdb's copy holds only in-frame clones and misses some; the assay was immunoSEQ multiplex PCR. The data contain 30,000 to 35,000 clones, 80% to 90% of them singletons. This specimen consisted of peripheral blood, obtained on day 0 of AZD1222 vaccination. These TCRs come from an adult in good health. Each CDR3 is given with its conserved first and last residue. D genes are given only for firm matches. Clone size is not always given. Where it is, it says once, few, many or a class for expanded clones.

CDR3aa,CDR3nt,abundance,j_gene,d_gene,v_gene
CASSLGQNTGELFF,TGTGCCAGCAGCTTGGGACAGAACACCGGGGAGCTGTTTTTT,once,TRBJ2-2,NA,TRBV5-8
CASSQDTNSGANVLTF,TGCGCCAGCAGCCAAGACACGAACTCTGGGGCCAACGTCCTGACTTTC,NA,TRBJ2-6,NA,TRBV4-3
CASSFRGTDTQYF,TGTGCCAGCAGTTTCAGAGGCACAGATACGCAGTATTTT,NA,TRBJ2-3,NA,TRBV27
CASSLAGQLETQYF,TGCGCCAGCAGCTTGGCGGGACAGTTAGAGACCCAGTACTTC,NA,TRBJ2-5,TRBD1,TRBV5-1
CASSNLQGSGELFF,TGTGCCAGCAGCAATCTCCAGGGTTCCGGGGAGCTGTTTTTT,NA,TRBJ2-2,NA,TRBV9
CATGTGGLVNTEAFF,TGTGCCACTGGGACAGGAGGGCTTGTGAACACTGAAGCTTTCTTT,NA,TRBJ1-1,TRBD1,TRBV10-3
CASSGEQGLYGYTF,TGTGCCAGCAGTGGCGAACAGGGGCTCTATGGCTACACCTTC,once,TRBJ1-2,TRBD1,TRBV25-1
CASSLDRGSKNIQYF,TGTGCCAGCAGTCTTGACAGGGGTAGCAAAAACATTCAGTACTTC,NA,TRBJ2-4,TRBD1,TRBV27
CASSRGVPGSYEQYF,TGTGCCAGCAGCCGCGGGGTCCCCGGCTCCTACGAGCAGTACTTC,NA,TRBJ2-7,NA,TRBV11-3
CASSHAGKNGELFF,TGTGCCAGCAGCCACGCGGGGAAGAACGGGGAGCTGTTTTTT,NA,TRBJ2-2,NA,TRBV7-9
CASSPGRGDYEKLFF,TGTGCCAGCAGCCCCGGCAGGGGGGATTATGAAAAACTGTTTTTT,NA,TRBJ1-4,TRBD1,TRBV7-2
CASSPGQDYGYTF,TGTGCCAGCAGCCCCGGGCAGGATTATGGCTACACCTTC,NA,TRBJ1-2,NA,TRBV11-2
CASSSVRATGTEAFF,TGCGCCAGCAGCTCGGTCAGGGCGACTGGCACTGAAGCTTTCTTT,NA,TRBJ1-1,NA,TRBV5-1
CASSPPVGRSTHNEQFF,TGTGCCAGTAGTCCCCCCGTCGGGCGATCTACCCACAATGAGCAGTTCTTC,NA,TRBJ2-1,NA,TRBV19
CASSEGTGGTGELFF,TGTGCCAGCAGTGAAGGGACAGGGGGCACCGGGGAGCTGTTTTTT,NA,TRBJ2-2,TRBD1,TRBV6-1
CASSIWDGDTGELFF,TGTGCCAGTAGTATATGGGACGGGGACACCGGGGAGCTGTTTTTT,once,TRBJ2-2,NA,TRBV19
CASSQGLARGPDTQYF,TGTGCCAGCAGCCAAGGACTAGCGCGGGGGCCAGATACGCAGTATTTT,NA,TRBJ2-3,TRBD2,TRBV3-1/TRBV3-2